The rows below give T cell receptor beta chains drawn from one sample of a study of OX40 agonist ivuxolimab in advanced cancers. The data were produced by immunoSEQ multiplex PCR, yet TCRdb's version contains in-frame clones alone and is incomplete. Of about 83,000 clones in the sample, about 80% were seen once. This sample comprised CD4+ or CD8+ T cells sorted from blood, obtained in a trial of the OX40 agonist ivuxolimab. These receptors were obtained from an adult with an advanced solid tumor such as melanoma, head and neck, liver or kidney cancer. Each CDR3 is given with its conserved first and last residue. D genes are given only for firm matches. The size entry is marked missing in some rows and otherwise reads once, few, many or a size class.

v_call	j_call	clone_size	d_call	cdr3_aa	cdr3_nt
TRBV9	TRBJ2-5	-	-	CASSVDPEETQYF	TGTGCCAGCAGCGTAGATCCAGAAGAGACCCAGTACTTC
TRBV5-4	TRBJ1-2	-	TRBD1	CASSPKIDRVLYYGYTF	TGTGCCAGCAGCCCGAAAATCGACAGGGTGTTGTACTATGGCTACACCTTC
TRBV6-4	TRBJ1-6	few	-	CASSDREDSPLHF	TGTGCCAGCAGTGACAGGGAGGATTCACCCCTCCACTTT
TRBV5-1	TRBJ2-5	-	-	CASSQARAWGRRAGETQYF	TGCGCCAGCAGTCAAGCGAGGGCGTGGGGGAGGCGGGCCGGAGAGACCCAGTACTTC
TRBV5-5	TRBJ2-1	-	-	CASSLDGASTYNEQFF	TGTGCCAGCAGCTTGGACGGAGCCAGTACCTACAATGAGCAGTTCTTC
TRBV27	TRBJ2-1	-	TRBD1	CASRPGQVNPYNEQFF	TGTGCCAGCAGACCAGGACAGGTGAACCCCTACAATGAGCAGTTCTTC
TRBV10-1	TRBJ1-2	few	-	CASDGGRNPTDYGYTF	TGCGCCAGCGATGGGGGGAGGAACCCGACGGACTATGGCTACACCTTC
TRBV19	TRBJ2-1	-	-	CASNRPGGGRNEQFF	TGTGCCAGTAATCGACCCGGAGGGGGGAGAAATGAGCAGTTCTTC
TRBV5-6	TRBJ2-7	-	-	CASSRGGGYEQYF	TGTGCCAGCAGTCGAGGTGGGGGTTACGAGCAGTACTTC
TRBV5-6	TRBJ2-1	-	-	CASSPTVGHSDSYNEQFF	TGTGCCAGCAGCCCCACCGTGGGACACAGTGACTCCTACAATGAGCAGTTCTTC
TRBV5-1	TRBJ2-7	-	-	CASSLDRLGRREQYF	TGCGCCAGCAGCTTGGATCGGCTGGGTAGGAGAGAGCAGTACTTC
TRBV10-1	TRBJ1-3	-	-	CASSENGPGNTIYF	TGCGCCAGCAGTGAGAACGGGCCCGGAAACACCATATATTTT
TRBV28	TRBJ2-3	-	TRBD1	CASSLWTGSDTDTQYF	TGTGCCAGCAGTTTATGGACAGGGTCTGACACAGATACGCAGTATTTT
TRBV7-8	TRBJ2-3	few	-	CASSLGVGSRTDTQYF	TGTGCCAGCAGCTTGGGGGTTGGATCTCGCACAGATACGCAGTATTTT
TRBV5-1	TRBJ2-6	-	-	CASSLVGASGANVLTF	TGCGCCAGCAGCTTGGTTGGTGCCTCTGGGGCCAACGTCCTGACTTTC
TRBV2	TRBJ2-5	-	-	CASSRDISQETQYF	TGTGCCAGCTCCCGGGACATTAGTCAAGAGACCCAGTACTTC
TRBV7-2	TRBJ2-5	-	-	CASSSMGGLRETQYF	TGTGCCAGCAGTTCGATGGGGGGCCTCCGAGAGACCCAGTACTTC
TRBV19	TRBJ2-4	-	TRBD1	CASSIGDRGGGKNIQYF	TGTGCCAGTAGTATAGGGGACAGGGGCGGGGGCAAAAACATTCAGTACTTC
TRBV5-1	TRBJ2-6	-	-	CASSLGGGYGANVLTF	TGCGCCAGCAGCTTGGGGGGAGGTTATGGGGCCAACGTCCTGACTTTC
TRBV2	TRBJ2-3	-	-	CASSPAVARDF	TGTGCCAGCAGCCCCGCGGTAGCTCGCGATTTT
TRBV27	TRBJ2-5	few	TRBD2	CASSLGGQRGGLKTQYF	TGTGCCAGCAGTTTAGGGGGGCAGCGGGGGGGCCTAAAGACCCAGTACTTC
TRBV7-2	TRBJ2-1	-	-	CASSLVYNGNEQFF	TGTGCCAGCAGCTTAGTTTATAACGGGAATGAGCAGTTCTTC
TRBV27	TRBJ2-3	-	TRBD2	CASIGLAGRADTQYF	TGTGCCAGCATCGGACTAGCGGGGAGGGCAGATACGCAGTATTTT
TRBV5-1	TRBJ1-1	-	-	CASSGERGNTEAFF	TGCGCCAGCAGCGGCGAAAGGGGGAACACTGAAGCTTTCTTT
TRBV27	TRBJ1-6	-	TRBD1	CASRGTVDNSPLHF	TGTGCCAGCAGAGGGACAGTTGATAATTCACCCCTCCACTTT
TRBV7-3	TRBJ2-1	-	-	CASSLTQAAYNEQFF	TGTGCCAGCAGCTTAACACAGGCGGCCTACAATGAGCAGTTCTTC
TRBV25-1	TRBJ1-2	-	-	CASSQRTYGYTF	TGTGCCAGCAGTCAAAGGACTTATGGCTACACCTTC
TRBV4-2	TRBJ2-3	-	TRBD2	CASSQGLAADTQYF	TGTGCCAGCAGCCAAGGACTAGCCGCAGATACGCAGTATTTT
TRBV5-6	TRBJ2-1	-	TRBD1	CASNRGAGNEQFF	TGTGCCAGTAACAGGGGGGCAGGTAATGAGCAGTTCTTC
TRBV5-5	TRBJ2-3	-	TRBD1	CASSLGQGEADTQYF	TGTGCCAGCAGCTTGGGCCAGGGGGAAGCAGATACGCAGTATTTT
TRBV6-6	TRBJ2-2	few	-	CASSSVGEGGELFF	TGTGCCAGCAGTTCCGTGGGCGAGGGCGGGGAGCTGTTTTTT
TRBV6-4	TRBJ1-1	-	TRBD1	CASSRIGQGIVVTEAFF	TGTGCCAGCAGTAGGATCGGACAGGGGATAGTAGTGACTGAAGCTTTCTTT
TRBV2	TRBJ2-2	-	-	CASSELRTGELFF	TGTGCCAGCAGTGAACTTCGGACAGGGGAGCTGTTTTTT
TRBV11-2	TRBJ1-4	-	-	CASSLAQGSEKLFF	TGTGCCAGCAGCTTAGCACAGGGTAGTGAAAAACTGTTTTTT
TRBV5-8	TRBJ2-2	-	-	CASSLWPDTGELFF	TGTGCCAGCAGCTTGTGGCCAGACACCGGGGAGCTGTTTTTT
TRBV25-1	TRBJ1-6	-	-	CASNKGGESPLHF	TGTGCCAGCAATAAGGGAGGGGAATCACCCCTCCACTTT
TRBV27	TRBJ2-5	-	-	CASSPFERAGQYF	TGTGCCAGCAGTCCCTTCGAACGGGCTGGCCAGTACTTC
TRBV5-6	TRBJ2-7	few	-	CASSLANVQGAPSYEQYF	TGTGCCAGCAGCTTGGCCAATGTACAGGGCGCTCCTTCCTACGAGCAGTACTTC
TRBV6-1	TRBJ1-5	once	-	CASSVDHGQPQHF	TGTGCCAGCAGTGTCGATCACGGTCAGCCCCAGCATTTT
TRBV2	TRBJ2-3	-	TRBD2	CASRVAGVRNTQYF	TGTGCCAGCAGGGTAGCGGGGGTCAGGAATACGCAGTATTTT